This T cell receptor beta chain was sequenced during a study of CD8+ T cells in alopecia areata. Whole-study results and caveats: Clonality was higher in lesional than normal scalp, especially in alopecia totalis/universalis.

Worth noting for this clone: Its antigen is unidentified.

Following RNA extraction, reverse transcription yielded cDNA that acted as the sequencing template. Measured with immunoSEQ multiplex PCR; TCRdb has only the in-frame clones, and not every one. This table holds around 100,000 clones, around 60% found once. Germline CDR1 and CDR2: SEHNR and FQNEAQ (reference sequence). This CDR3 has 10 residues. V was trimmed by 0 bases and J by 9 bases, leaving 0 bases between them. The treatment is: oral pan-JAK inhibitor, 5-10 mg twice daily. Source: CD8+ T cells sorted from blood, taken at week 56, from a patient treated with tofacitinib. The receptor was isolated from a human donor with alopecia areata. The chain uses TRBV7-9 and TRBJ2-1; D gene unclear. This CDR3 reads CASSLAEQFF. In nucleotides, the CDR3 is TGTGCCAGCAGCTTAGCTGAGCAGTTCTTC.